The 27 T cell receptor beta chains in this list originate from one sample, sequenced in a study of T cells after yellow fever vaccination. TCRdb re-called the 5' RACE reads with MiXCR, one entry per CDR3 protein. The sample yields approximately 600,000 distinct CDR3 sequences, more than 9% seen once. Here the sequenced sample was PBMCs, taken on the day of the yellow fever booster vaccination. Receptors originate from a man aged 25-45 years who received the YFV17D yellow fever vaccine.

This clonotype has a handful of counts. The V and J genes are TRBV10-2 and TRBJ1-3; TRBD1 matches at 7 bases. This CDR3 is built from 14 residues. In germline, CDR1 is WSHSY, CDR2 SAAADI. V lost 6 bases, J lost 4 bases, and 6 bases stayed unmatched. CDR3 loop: CASSQQGTGNTIYF. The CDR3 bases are TGCGCCAGCAGCCAACAGGGGACGGGAAACACCATATATTTT.

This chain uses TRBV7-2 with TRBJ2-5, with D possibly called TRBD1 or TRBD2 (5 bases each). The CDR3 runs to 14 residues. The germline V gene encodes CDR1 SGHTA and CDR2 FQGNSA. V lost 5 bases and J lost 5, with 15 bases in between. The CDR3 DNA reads TGTGCCAGCAGCGTCGCCGGGGCGAGGGAGACCCAGTACTTC. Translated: CASSVAGARETQYF.

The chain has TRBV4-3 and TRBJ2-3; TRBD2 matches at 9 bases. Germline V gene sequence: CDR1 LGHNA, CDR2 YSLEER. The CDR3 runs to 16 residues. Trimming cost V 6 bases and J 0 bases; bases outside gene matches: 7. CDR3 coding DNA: TGCGCCAGCAGGATGACTAGCGGAGGGAGCACAGATACGCAGTATTTT. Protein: CASRMTSGGSTDTQYF.

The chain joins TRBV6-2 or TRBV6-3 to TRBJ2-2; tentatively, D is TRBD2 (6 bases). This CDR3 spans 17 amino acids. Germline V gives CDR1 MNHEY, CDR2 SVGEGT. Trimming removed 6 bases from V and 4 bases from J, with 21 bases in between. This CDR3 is CASSNPSGSGPTGELFF. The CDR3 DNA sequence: TGTGCCAGCAGCAACCCCTCTGGCAGCGGGCCCACCGGGGAGCTGTTTTTT.

The CDR3: CASSTRRDRRPYEQYF. CDR3 DNA: TGCGCCAGCAGCACCCGTCGGGACAGGCGGCCCTACGAGCAGTACTTC. V is TRBV5-1 and J is TRBJ2-7, with 8 bases that match TRBD1. Per the germline V gene, CDR1 is SGHRS and CDR2 is YFSETQ. The CDR3 spans 16 residues. V dropped 4 bases and J dropped 2; count of bases not matched to a gene: 11. The entire variable domain, with the rest obtained from reference TRBV5-1 and TRBJ2-7, is as follows: KAGVTQTPRYLIKTRGQQVTLSCSPISGHRSVSWYQQTPGQGLQFLFEYFSETQRNKGNFPGRFSGRQFSNSRSEMNVSTLELGDSALYLCASSTRRDRRPYEQYFGPGTRLTVT.

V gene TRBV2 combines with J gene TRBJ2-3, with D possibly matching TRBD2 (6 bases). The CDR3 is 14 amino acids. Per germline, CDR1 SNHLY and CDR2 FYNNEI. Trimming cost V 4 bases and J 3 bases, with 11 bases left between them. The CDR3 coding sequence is TGTGCCAGCAGTGTAGCGGTATATACAGATACGCAGTATTTT. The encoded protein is CASSVAVYTDTQYF.

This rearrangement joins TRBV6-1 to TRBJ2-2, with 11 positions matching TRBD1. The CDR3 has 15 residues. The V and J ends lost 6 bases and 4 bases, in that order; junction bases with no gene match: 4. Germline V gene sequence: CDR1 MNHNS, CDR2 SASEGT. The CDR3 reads CASRAGQGGTGELFF. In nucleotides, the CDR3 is TGTGCCAGCAGGGCGGGACAGGGGGGCACCGGGGAGCTGTTTTTT.

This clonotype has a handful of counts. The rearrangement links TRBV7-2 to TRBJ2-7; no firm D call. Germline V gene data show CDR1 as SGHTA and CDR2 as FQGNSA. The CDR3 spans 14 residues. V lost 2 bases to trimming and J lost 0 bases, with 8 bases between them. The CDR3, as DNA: TGTGCCAGCAGCTTATCAGTCTTCTCCTACGAGCAGTACTTC. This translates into CASSLSVFSYEQYF. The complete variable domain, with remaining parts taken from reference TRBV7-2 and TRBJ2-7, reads GAGVSQSPSNKVTEKGKDVELRCDPISGHTALYWYRQSLGQGLEFLIYFQGNSAPDKSGLPSDRFSAERTGGSVSTLTIQRTQQEDSAVYLCASSLSVFSYEQYFGPGTRLTVT.

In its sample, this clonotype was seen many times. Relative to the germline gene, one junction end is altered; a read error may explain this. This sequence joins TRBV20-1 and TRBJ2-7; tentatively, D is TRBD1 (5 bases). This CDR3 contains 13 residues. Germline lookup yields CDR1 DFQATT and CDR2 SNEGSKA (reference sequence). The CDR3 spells CSAREGARREQYF. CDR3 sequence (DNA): TGCAGTGCCAGAGAAGGGGCGCGAAGGGAGCAGTACTTC.

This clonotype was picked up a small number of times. CDR3 residues: CSAMLDGTDTQYF. Written as DNA, the CDR3 is TGCAGTGCTATGCTCGACGGCACAGATACGCAGTATTTT. The chain couples TRBV20-1 to TRBJ2-3; D is undetermined. CDR1 is DFQATT, CDR2 SNEGSKA, per germline (reference sequence). This CDR3 has 13 amino acids. Trimming shortened V by 4 bases and J by 1 base, and 9 bases separated the two germline ends.

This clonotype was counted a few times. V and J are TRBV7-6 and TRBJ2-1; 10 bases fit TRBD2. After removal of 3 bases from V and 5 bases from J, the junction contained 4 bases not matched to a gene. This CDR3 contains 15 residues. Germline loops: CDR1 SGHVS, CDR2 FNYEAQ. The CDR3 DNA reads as TGTGCCAGCAGCTTGGGACTAGCGAACAACAATGAGCAGTTCTTC. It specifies CASSLGLANNNEQFF.

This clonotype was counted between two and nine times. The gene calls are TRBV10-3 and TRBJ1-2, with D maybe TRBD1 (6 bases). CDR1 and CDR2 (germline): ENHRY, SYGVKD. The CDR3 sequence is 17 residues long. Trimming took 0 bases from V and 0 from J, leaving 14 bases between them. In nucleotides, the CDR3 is TGTGCCATCAGTGAGTCCCGAGGGACACCTGCTAACTATGGCTACACCTTC. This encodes CAISESRGTPANYGYTF.

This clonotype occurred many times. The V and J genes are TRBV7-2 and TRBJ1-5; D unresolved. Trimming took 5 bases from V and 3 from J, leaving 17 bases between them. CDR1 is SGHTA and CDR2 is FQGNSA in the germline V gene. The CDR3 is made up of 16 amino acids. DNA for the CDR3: TGTGCCAGCAGCCCTCCTGGGTTAGTTTTCAATCAGCCCCAGCATTTT. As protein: CASSPPGLVFNQPQHF.

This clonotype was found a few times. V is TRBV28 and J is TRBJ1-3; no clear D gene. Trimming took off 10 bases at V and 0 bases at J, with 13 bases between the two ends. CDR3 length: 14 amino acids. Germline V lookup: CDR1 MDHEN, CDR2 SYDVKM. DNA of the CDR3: TGTGCCAACTCCCCGGCGTCCTCTGGAAACACCATATATTTT. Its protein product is CANSPASSGNTIYF.

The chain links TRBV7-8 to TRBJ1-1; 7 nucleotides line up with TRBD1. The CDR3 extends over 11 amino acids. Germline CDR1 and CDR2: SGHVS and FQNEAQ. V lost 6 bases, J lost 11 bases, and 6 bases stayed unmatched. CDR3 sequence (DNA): TGTGCCAGCAGACAGGGGAGAGAGGCTTTCTTT. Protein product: CASRQGREAFF.

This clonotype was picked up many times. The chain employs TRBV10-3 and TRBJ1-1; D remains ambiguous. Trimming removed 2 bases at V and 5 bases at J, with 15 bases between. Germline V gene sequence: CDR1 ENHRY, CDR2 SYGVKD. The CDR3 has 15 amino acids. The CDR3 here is CAISEGASFGTEAFF. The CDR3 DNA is TGTGCCATCAGTGAGGGAGCCAGTTTCGGAACTGAAGCTTTCTTT.

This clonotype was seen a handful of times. The CDR3 protein is CASSPQITGELFF. CDR3 bases: TGTGCCAGCAGCCCCCAAATCACCGGGGAGCTGTTTTTT. The V call is TRBV4-2, the J call TRBJ2-2; D not resolved. The CDR3 contains 13 residues. The V gene lost 4 bases and the J gene lost 4 bases, with 7 bases spanning the gap. CDR1 is LGHNA and CDR2 is YNFKEQ in the germline V gene.

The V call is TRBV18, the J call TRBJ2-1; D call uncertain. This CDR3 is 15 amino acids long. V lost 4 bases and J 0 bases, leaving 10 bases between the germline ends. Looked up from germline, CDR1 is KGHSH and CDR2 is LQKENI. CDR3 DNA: TGTGCCAGCTCACGGGAATCAAGCTCCTACAATGAGCAGTTCTTC. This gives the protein CASSRESSSYNEQFF.

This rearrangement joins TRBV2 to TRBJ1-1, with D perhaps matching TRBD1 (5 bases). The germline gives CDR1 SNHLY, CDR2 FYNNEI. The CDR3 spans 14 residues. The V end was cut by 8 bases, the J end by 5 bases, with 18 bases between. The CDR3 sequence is CASPPGRGGTEAFF. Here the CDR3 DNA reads TGTGCCAGCCCCCCCGGCCGGGGGGGGACTGAAGCTTTCTTT.

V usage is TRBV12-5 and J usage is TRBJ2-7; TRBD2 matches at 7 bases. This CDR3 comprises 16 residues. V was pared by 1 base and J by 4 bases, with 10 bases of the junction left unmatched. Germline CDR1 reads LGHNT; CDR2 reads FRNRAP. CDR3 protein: CASGLDVLADSYEQYF. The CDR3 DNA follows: TGTGCTAGTGGTTTGGACGTTCTAGCGGATTCTTACGAGCAGTACTTC.

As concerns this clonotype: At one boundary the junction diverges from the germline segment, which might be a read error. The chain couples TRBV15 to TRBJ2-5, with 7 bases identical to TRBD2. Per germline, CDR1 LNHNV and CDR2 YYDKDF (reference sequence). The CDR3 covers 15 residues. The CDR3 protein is CATIRGTDGGETQYF. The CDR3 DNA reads TGTGCCACCATCAGAGGGACGGACGGGGGGGAGACCCAGTACTTC.

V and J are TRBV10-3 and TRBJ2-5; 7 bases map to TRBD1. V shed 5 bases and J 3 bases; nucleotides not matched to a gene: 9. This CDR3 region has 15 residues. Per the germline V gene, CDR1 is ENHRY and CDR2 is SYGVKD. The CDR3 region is CAISRTDRAEETQYF. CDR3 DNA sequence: TGTGCCATCAGTAGAACTGACAGGGCAGAAGAGACCCAGTACTTC.

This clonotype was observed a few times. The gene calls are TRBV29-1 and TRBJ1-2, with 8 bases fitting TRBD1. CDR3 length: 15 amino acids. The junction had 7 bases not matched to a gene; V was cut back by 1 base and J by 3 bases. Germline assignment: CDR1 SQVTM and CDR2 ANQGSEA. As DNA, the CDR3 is TGCAGCGTTGAAGTTACGCAGACAGGGGACTATGGCTACACCTTC. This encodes CSVEVTQTGDYGYTF. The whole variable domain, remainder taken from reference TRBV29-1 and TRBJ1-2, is SAVISQKPSRDICQRGTSLTIQCQVDSQVTMMFWYRQQPGQSLTLIATANQGSEATYESGFVIDKFPISRPNLTFSTLTVSNMSPEDSSIYLCSVEVTQTGDYGYTFGSGTRLTVV.

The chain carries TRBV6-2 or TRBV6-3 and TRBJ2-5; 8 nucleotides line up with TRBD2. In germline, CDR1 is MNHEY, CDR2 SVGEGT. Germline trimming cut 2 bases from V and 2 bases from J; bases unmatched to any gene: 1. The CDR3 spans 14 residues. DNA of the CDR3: TGTGCCAGCAGTTACGGACTAGCACAAGAGACCCAGTACTTC. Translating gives CASSYGLAQETQYF.

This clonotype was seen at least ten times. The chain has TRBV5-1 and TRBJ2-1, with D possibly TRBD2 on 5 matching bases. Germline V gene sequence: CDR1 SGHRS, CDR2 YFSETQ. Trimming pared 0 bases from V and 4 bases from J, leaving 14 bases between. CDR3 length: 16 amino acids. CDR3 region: CASSLDGNGGYNEQFF. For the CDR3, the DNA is TGCGCCAGCAGCTTGGACGGGAATGGTGGTTACAATGAGCAGTTCTTC.

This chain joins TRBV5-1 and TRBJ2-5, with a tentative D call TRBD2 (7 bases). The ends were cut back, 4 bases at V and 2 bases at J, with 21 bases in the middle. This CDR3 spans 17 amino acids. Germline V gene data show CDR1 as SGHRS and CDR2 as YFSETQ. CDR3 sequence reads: CASSRGVLADVQETQYF. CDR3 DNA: TGCGCCAGCAGCAGGGGGGTTCTAGCGGACGTACAAGAGACCCAGTACTTC.

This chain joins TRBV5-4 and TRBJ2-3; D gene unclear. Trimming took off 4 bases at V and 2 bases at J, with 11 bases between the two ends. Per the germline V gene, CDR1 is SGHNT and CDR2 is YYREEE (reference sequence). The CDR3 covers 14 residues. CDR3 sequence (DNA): TGTGCCAGCAGCGTGTCCTCGACCACAGATACGCAGTATTTT. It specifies CASSVSSTTDTQYF.